This note documents a single T cell receptor beta chain sequence. What it recognizes is unknown. V shed 5 bases, J shed 3 bases, and the junction held 3 bases outside the gene matches. CDR3 size: 13 residues. Per germline, CDR1 SGHNT and CDR2 YENEEA. The repertoire was sequenced with immunoSEQ multiplex PCR; TCRdb's copy has only in-frame clones and lacks some. The profile shows some 17,000 clones, roughly 70% of them singletons. This sample stems from a study of vaccination effects on CD4 cells after COVID-19. About the study: The median interval between the second dose and post-vaccine sampling was 72 days.

Study outcomes and limitations: The study had few convalescent patients and no early post-infection timepoints.

Before sequencing, viral peptide pools were used by the ViraFEST assay to expand antigen-specific CD4+ T cells. After roughly 9 days in culture, the CD4+ T cells were isolated. Participants each got two BNT162b2 or mRNA-1273 vaccine doses. For each well, two million PBMC were cultured with around 9.8 IU/ml IL-2 and 9.5 to 10 ug/ml peptides. Half the medium was swapped for IL-2 medium on days 3 and 7. The material was CD4+ T cells from PBMCs cultured with SARS-CoV-2 spike peptides, obtained after COVID-19 vaccination. This TCR was recovered from a human donor who received a COVID-19 vaccine. The rearrangement links TRBV11-3 to TRBJ2-5, with 7 bases that match TRBD1. The CDR3 DNA is TGTGCCAGCAGCCCCGGACAGGAAGAGACCCAGTACTTC. This encodes CASSPGQEETQYF.